This T cell receptor beta chain was captured in a study of OX40 agonist ivuxolimab in advanced cancers. The study in broad terms: Ivuxolimab was a fully human IgG2 agonistic monoclonal antibody targeting the costimulatory receptor OX40 (CD134). Peripheral TCRbeta sequencing aimed to test whether ivuxolimab altered TCR sequence diversity and caused clonal T-cell expansion. In the dose-escalation cohort, 75% to 85% of patients were male, and the mean age was approximately 60 years with a range of roughly 20 to 79. The monotherapy dose-escalation portion (N ≈ 52 patients) of the phase I ivuxolimab trial is reported in the paper. Prior anti-PD-1, anti-PD-L1 or anti-CTLA-4 therapy was permitted, and approximately 40% of dose-escalation patients had received checkpoint inhibitors. Partial responses were achieved by three dose-escalation patients, of whom one had hepatocellular carcinoma and two had cutaneous melanoma. Of the roughly 52 patients in dose escalation, approximately 20 had hepatocellular carcinoma, approximately 15 had melanoma, 9 had renal cell carcinoma and 9 had head and neck cancer. Intravenous ivuxolimab was administered to patients every 2 weeks at six dose levels: 0.01, 0.1, 0.3, 1.5, 3 and 10 mg/kg. Paper-wide results and their limitations: Antigen specificity was not determined for the clonally expanded peripheral T cells. After ivuxolimab, expanded clones were on average more numerous among CD8+ T cells than among CD4+ T cells. In the 0.1-3.0 mg/kg groups, partial responders were among the patients with the lowest normalized peripheral clonal expansion, particularly in CD8+ T cells. At doses of 0.1 to 3.0 mg/kg, clonal expansion of both CD4+ and CD8+ T cells in blood was seen between baseline and week 6. Low levels of normalized T-cell clonal expansion were also seen in some nonresponding patients.

The trial excluded patients who had a history of autoimmune disease or were on systemic immunosuppression. Peripheral blood for TCR sequencing was drawn from every dose cohort at baseline, at cycle 4 day 1 and at cycle 7 day 1. The samples were taken from a phase I, first-in-human, multicenter, open-label dose-escalation trial of ivuxolimab. Adults with locally advanced or metastatic melanoma, renal cell, hepatocellular, or head and neck squamous cell carcinoma were enrolled in the trial. Before TCR sequencing, CD4+ and CD8+ T cells were separately sorted from peripheral blood. For sequencing of the TCRbeta CDR3 region, genomic DNA was extracted from the sorted cells. The immunoSEQ Assay was used for sequencing of TCRbeta CDR3 regions. The clones in this table, taken by TCRdb from immuneACCESS, are in-frame only. Not every clone is retained; where verified, under half of the shortfall comes from an unresolved V gene, and the cause of the rest is unknown. The sample records over 85,000 clones, roughly nine tenths of which are singletons. The ten largest clones take up roughly 5.5% of the sample.

This clone turned up a few times. No cognate antigen has been identified for it. Per-nucleotide qualities are absent, and no much larger clonotype sits a single base away. The sequence derives from an adult with an advanced solid tumor such as melanoma, head and neck, liver or kidney cancer. The material was CD4+ or CD8+ T cells sorted from blood, obtained in a trial of the OX40 agonist ivuxolimab.

The bases are TGCGCCAGCAGTGCGCTAGCGGGGACGGATACGCAGTATTTT. The resulting protein is CASSALAGTDTQYF. The chain was built from TRBV10-2 and TRBJ2-3, and TRBD2 matches 9 of the central bases. There are 14 amino acids in the CDR3, from cysteine to phenylalanine inclusive. Kept here is only the CDR3 DNA, which spans 42 bases and is read in frame from base 1. Clipping removes 4 bases from V and 6 bases from J, with 5 as the unmatched junction base count. CDR1 and CDR2 were assigned from the germline V gene as WSHSY and SAAADI.